The clone carrying this TCR beta chain was seen only once. Germline values: CDR1 DFQATT, CDR2 SNEGSKA (reference sequence). The CDR3 loop spans 11 amino acids. With 2 bases removed from V and 2 bases from J, the gap between germline ends came to 4 bases. This entry is derived from a study of blood T cell repertoires in COVID-19. Background on the study: Sites across the United States, Italy and Spain contributed samples from acute and convalescent COVID-19. From T cells, B-cell-depleted T cells, or PBMCs came the material, which was cDNA or gDNA.

Authors' processing steps: The authors estimated nucleated cell counts from reference gene primer amplification. Data came from immunoSEQ multiplex PCR; TCRdb stores just in-frame clones and leaves some out. V and J calls and clone size are copied from that table; D and trimming were computed from the DNA. Of 71,000 or so clones in the sample, 90% were seen once. The gene calls are TRBV20-1 and TRBJ2-7; D ambiguous. The material sequenced was peripheral blood. The origin of this receptor is a woman younger than 30 with acute or convalescent COVID-19. The CDR3 spells CSARQTYEQYF. The CDR3 DNA reads as TGCAGTGCTAGACAAACCTACGAGCAGTACTTC.